These 22 T cell receptor beta chains were all obtained from the same sample, sequenced in a study of blood T cell repertoires in COVID-19. Using immunoSEQ multiplex PCR, the repertoire was profiled, and TCRdb retains in-frame clones only, with some absent. The profile shows hundreds of thousands of clones, about nine tenths of them singletons. The sample comprised PBMCs or T cells enriched from blood (not recorded which). The receptors originated from a man aged 35 to 55 who had recovered from COVID-19.

This sequence joins TRBV3-1 (or the pseudogene TRBV3-2) and TRBJ1-6, with a weak D call TRBD1 (6 bases). Deletions cut 3 bases from V and 5 bases from J, with 8 bases between. The CDR3 has 14 amino acids. Looked up from germline, CDR1 is LGHDT and CDR2 is YNNKEL (reference sequence). The CDR3 here is CASSQGHNNSPLHF. The CDR3 nucleotides are TGTGCCAGCAGCCAGGGACATAATAATTCACCCCTCCACTTT.

The rearrangement joins TRBV13 to TRBJ1-4; D unclear. The CDR3 length is 14 residues. Germline CDR1 is PRHDT and CDR2 is FYEKMQ (reference sequence). Trimming pared 1 base from V and 5 bases from J, leaving 8 bases between. The CDR3 is CASSLARENEKLFF. The CDR3 nucleotides are TGTGCCAGCAGCTTAGCAAGGGAGAATGAAAAACTGTTTTTT.

The chain couples TRBV19 to TRBJ1-3; 11 bases line up with TRBD1. Germline V lookup: CDR1 LNHDA, CDR2 SQIVND (reference sequence). V was clipped by 9 bases and J by 8 bases; unmatched bases: 15. The CDR3 sequence is 16 residues long. In nucleotides, the CDR3 is TGTGCCAGCCTGGACAGGGGGCGAGATTGGAGAGACACCATATATTTT. It yields the protein CASLDRGRDWRDTIYF.

The V gene is TRBV5-1, the J gene TRBJ2-3; the match to TRBD1 covers 9 bases. V lost 1 base, J lost 5 bases, and 8 bases stayed unmatched. The CDR3 loop spans 16 amino acids. Germline values: CDR1 SGHRS, CDR2 YFSETQ. The CDR3 coding sequence is TGCGCCAGCAGCTTGTACCCGGGACAGGGAGTAGATACGCAGTATTTT. This encodes CASSLYPGQGVDTQYF.

V is TRBV7-2 and J is TRBJ1-1; D uncertain. The V end lost 8 bases, the J end lost 4 bases, and 8 bases lay between the germline ends. CDR3 length: 11 amino acids. The germline V gene has CDR1 SGHTA and CDR2 FQGNSA. The CDR3 coding sequence is TGTGCCAGCCTCCTCGGCACTGAAGCTTTCTTT. Amino acid sequence: CASLLGTEAFF. Full variable domain (rest looked up from reference TRBV7-2 and TRBJ1-1): GAGVSQSPSNKVTEKGKDVELRCDPISGHTALYWYRQSLGQGLEFLIYFQGNSAPDKSGLPSDRFSAERTGGSVSTLTIQRTQQEDSAVYLCASLLGTEAFFGQGTRLTVV.

This clone was seen only a few times. The rearrangement joins TRBV24-1 to TRBJ1-5, with 9 bases matching TRBD1. V was pared by 1 base and J by 11 bases, with 8 bases of the junction left unmatched. Germline V gene lookup returns CDR1 KGHDR and CDR2 SFDVKD. This CDR3 comprises 15 residues. CDR3 protein: CATSDFHSRQGAQHF. CDR3 nucleotides: TGTGCCACCAGTGATTTCCACAGCCGACAGGGGGCCCAGCATTTT.

This chain joins TRBV19 and TRBJ2-5; 11 bases align to TRBD2. Trimming at V came to 5 bases and at J to 2 bases, leaving 10 bases not matched to a gene. This CDR3 is built from 17 residues. The germline V gene encodes CDR1 LNHDA and CDR2 SQIVND (reference sequence). CDR3 bases: TGTGCCAGTAGTTCCGGGACTAGCGGCACTCCGCAAGAGACCCAGTACTTC. The encoded protein is CASSSGTSGTPQETQYF.

The V and J genes are TRBV10-3 and TRBJ1-5; no firm D call. Germline V gene sequence: CDR1 ENHRY, CDR2 SYGVKD. The CDR3 covers 15 residues. V gave up 6 bases and J gave up 0 bases, with 12 bases separating them. The CDR3 spells CAISSDIYSNQPQHF. CDR3 DNA: TGTGCCATCAGCTCTGACATTTATAGCAATCAGCCCCAGCATTTT.

This chain connects TRBV4-1 to TRBJ2-1; 9 bases line up with TRBD2. CDR3 size: 21 residues. Germline V gene lookup returns CDR1 MGHRA and CDR2 YSYEKL. V dropped 0 bases and J dropped 7; count of bases not matched to a gene: 22. The CDR3 DNA is TGCGCCAGCAGCCAAGATCGGAGCACTAGCGGGTCTCAGGCTTTCCGGAATGAGCAGTTCTTC. This gives the protein CASSQDRSTSGSQAFRNEQFF.

V is TRBV19 and J is TRBJ1-4, with TRBD1 matching 7 bases. CDR1 and CDR2 (germline): LNHDA, SQIVND (reference sequence). The CDR3 spans 14 residues. V was pared by 5 bases and J by 5 bases, with 5 bases of the junction left unmatched. CDR3 sequence (DNA): TGTGCCAGTAGTCGGGACAGAGAAAATGAAAAACTGTTTTTT. Encoded protein: CASSRDRENEKLFF.

V gene TRBV15 combines with J gene TRBJ1-2; D is unclear. This CDR3 region has 13 residues. CDR1 LNHNV and CDR2 YYDKDF come from the germline V gene (reference sequence). The germline V and J ends were trimmed by 5 bases and 3 bases, with 10 bases remaining between them. CDR3 sequence (DNA): TGTGCCACCAGCGCATGGGAGGACTATGGCTACACCTTC. It yields the protein CATSAWEDYGYTF.

As DNA, the CDR3 is TGTGCCAGCAGTTACTTCCGGACAGGCACTGAAGCTTTCTTT. Translating gives CASSYFRTGTEAFF. This rearrangement joins TRBV6-5 to TRBJ1-1, with 7 nucleotides matching TRBD1. With 1 base clipped from V and 4 bases from J, the junction kept 3 bases outside the gene matches. This CDR3 is built from 14 residues. The germline V gene encodes CDR1 MNHEY and CDR2 SVGAGI.

This clone was counted a single time. V gene TRBV9 combines with J gene TRBJ2-7, with 9 bases matching TRBD2. Germline V gene data show CDR1 as SGDLS and CDR2 as YYNGEE. The CDR3 extends over 15 amino acids. V lost 3 bases and J lost 5; bases outside the gene matches: 9. CDR3 sequence reads: CASSAGLAGLHEQYF. The CDR3 DNA sequence: TGTGCCAGCAGCGCGGGGCTAGCGGGGCTCCACGAGCAGTACTTC. The entire variable domain, with the rest obtained from reference TRBV9 and TRBJ2-7, is as follows: DSGVTQTPKHLITATGQRVTLRCSPRSGDLSVYWYQQSLDQGLQFLIQYYNGEERAKGNILERFSAQQFPDLHSELNLSSLELGDSALYFCASSAGLAGLHEQYFGPGTRLTVT.

V and J are TRBV18 and TRBJ1-3, with unresolved D. Trimming cost V 0 bases and J 3 bases, with 9 bases left between them. Germline V gene lookup returns CDR1 KGHSH and CDR2 LQKENI. There are 15 residues in the CDR3. The CDR3 DNA is TGTGCCAGCTCACCACCGAATTCGGTTGGAAACACCATATATTTT. Its translation: CASSPPNSVGNTIYF.

Concerning this clone itself: The identical CDR3 is also encoded by other nucleotide sequences in the sample. V gene TRBV7-2 combines with J gene TRBJ2-7; TRBD2 matches 10 bases. Germline V CDR1 and CDR2: SGHTA, FQGNSA. Losses at the gene ends were 1 base for V and 4 bases for J; bases not matched to a gene: 1. The CDR3 runs to 14 residues. The CDR3 spells CASSLERGGYEQYF. The CDR3 region has the DNA TGTGCCAGCAGCTTAGAGCGGGGGGGGTACGAGCAGTACTTC.

This chain connects TRBV19 to TRBJ1-1; D may be TRBD1 (6 bases). With 7 bases removed from V and 6 bases from J, the gap between germline ends came to 15 bases. CDR3 length: 13 residues. Germline CDR1 and CDR2: LNHDA and SQIVND (reference sequence). CDR3 region: CASNLHEGAEAFF. DNA for the CDR3: TGTGCCAGTAATCTCCACGAGGGGGCTGAAGCTTTCTTT.

The rearrangement joins TRBV4-2 to TRBJ2-3; 14 bases line up with TRBD2. The length of the CDR3 is 18 residues. The J segment lost 3 bases and the V segment lost 1 base, leaving 6 bases of the junction unmatched. In germline, CDR1 is LGHNA, CDR2 YNFKEQ. As DNA, the CDR3 is TGTGCCAGCAGCCAAGGACTAGCGGGAGGGGGTTTTACAGATACGCAGTATTTT. Translation: CASSQGLAGGGFTDTQYF.

The chain is built from TRBV7-9 and TRBJ1-4; 9 bases are shared with TRBD1. The germline V gene encodes CDR1 SEHNR and CDR2 FQNEAQ (reference sequence). CDR3 length equals 14 residues. V shed 5 bases and J 6 bases; nucleotides not matched to a gene: 4. The CDR3 DNA sequence: TGTGCCAGCAGCCTCCGGGACAGGGATGAAAAACTGTTTTTT. It codes for CASSLRDRDEKLFF.

The chain is built from TRBV18 and TRBJ1-6; D possibly corresponds to TRBD1 (5 bases). The CDR3 contains 15 residues. V lost 6 bases and J 0 bases, leaving 9 bases between the germline ends. Per the germline V gene, CDR1 is KGHSH and CDR2 is LQKENI. The CDR3 is CASSQGSSYNSPLHF. In nucleotides, the CDR3 is TGTGCCAGCTCTCAGGGAAGCTCCTATAATTCACCCCTCCACTTT.

This chain connects TRBV19 to TRBJ1-1; maybe TRBD1 (6 bases). V lost 7 bases to trimming and J lost 0 bases, with 9 bases between them. CDR1 and CDR2 from the germline V gene are LNHDA and SQIVND (reference sequence). The CDR3 loop spans 13 amino acids. CDR3 sequence: CASNRDVNTEAFF. CDR3 bases: TGTGCCAGTAACAGGGACGTGAACACTGAAGCTTTCTTT.

The chain employs TRBV7-7 and TRBJ2-5; 14 bases align to TRBD2. V lost 5 bases, J lost 5 bases, and 7 bases stayed unmatched. The CDR3 runs 16 residues. CDR1 is SSHAT, CDR2 FNYEAQ, per germline (reference sequence). The CDR3 region has the DNA TGTGCCAGCAGCATAAGACTAGCGGGAGGGCAGGAGACCCAGTACTTC. Translation gives CASSIRLAGGQETQYF. Together with reference TRBV7-7 and TRBJ2-5, the CDR3 gives the full variable domain: GAGVSQSPRYKVTKRGQDVTLRCDPISSHATLYWYQQALGQGPEFLTYFNYEAQPDKSGLPSDRFSAERPEGSISTLTIQRTEQRDSAMYRCASSIRLAGGQETQYFGPGTRLLVL.

The chain carries TRBV28 and TRBJ1-2; D call uncertain. Trimming shortened V by 2 bases and J by 8 bases, and 12 bases separated the two germline ends. The CDR3 runs 13 residues. The germline gives CDR1 MDHEN, CDR2 SYDVKM. CDR3 residues: CASSLGVDWGYTF. The CDR3 DNA reads TGTGCCAGCAGTTTAGGCGTGGACTGGGGCTACACCTTC.